These 17 T cell receptor beta chains were sequenced from one sample in a study of CD8 T cells in Susac syndrome. The RNA input was roughly 0.5 to 1 ug, and it was reverse transcribed with random hexamers. TCRdb recomputed calls from the immunoSEQ multiplex PCR reads with MiXCR, one row per CDR3 protein. This table has about 280,000 distinct CDR3 sequences, 85% appearing once. The sequenced sample was CD8+ T cells from PBMCs. The source is a human donor with multiple sclerosis.

This clonotype was detected only once. The chain combines TRBV25-1 with TRBJ1-5; the match to TRBD1 covers 8 bases. The V gene's germline CDR1 is MGHDK and CDR2 SYGVNS. This CDR3 region has 14 residues. V trimming: 6 bases; J trimming: 2 bases; junction bases outside the gene matches: 3. CDR3 sequence: CASSETGGNQPQHF. In nucleotides, the CDR3 is TGTGCCAGCAGCGAGACAGGGGGCAATCAGCCCCAGCATTTT.

The rearrangement uses TRBV12-3 or TRBV12-4 and TRBJ1-5, with 8 positions matching TRBD1. V shed 6 bases, J shed 7 bases, and the junction held 8 bases outside the gene matches. The CDR3 is 14 amino acids. CDR3 nucleotides: TGTGCCAGCAGCCACCGGACAGGGACCCAGCCCCAGCATTTT. It translates to CASSHRTGTQPQHF.

This sequence joins TRBV28 and TRBJ2-1; D is unresolved. Germline V gene data show CDR1 as MDHEN and CDR2 as SYDVKM. V lost 2 bases and J lost 9, with 8 bases in between. This CDR3 is built from 12 residues. CDR3 bases: TGTGCCAGCAGTTTAGGTATCGGTGAGCAGTTCTTC. As protein: CASSLGIGEQFF.

CDR3 nucleotide sequence: TGCAGCGTCCCTTGGGGAGGAAAACTGTTTTTT. Translating it yields CSVPWGGKLFF. This rearrangement joins TRBV29-1 to TRBJ1-4; D unresolved. The CDR3 runs 11 residues. Trimming shortened V by 6 bases and J by 10 bases, and 12 bases separated the two germline ends. CDR1 is SQVTM, CDR2 ANQGSEA, per germline.

The J gene is TRBJ1-4, the V gene TRBV5-1; no firm D call. Trimming left V 0 bases short and J 8 bases short, with 14 bases between. The germline CDR1 and CDR2 sequences are SGHRS and YFSETQ. The CDR3 length is 15 residues. DNA of the CDR3: TGCGCCAGCAGCTTGGATTTCCAAACAGAGGAAAAACTGTTTTTT. Amino acid sequence: CASSLDFQTEEKLFF. Complete variable domain (other parts from reference TRBV5-1 and TRBJ1-4): KAGVTQTPRYLIKTRGQQVTLSCSPISGHRSVSWYQQTPGQGLQFLFEYFSETQRNKGNFPGRFSGRQFSNSRSEMNVSTLELGDSALYLCASSLDFQTEEKLFFGSGTQLSVL.

This clonotype turned up a few times. The rearrangement joins TRBV6-5 to TRBJ1-1; D unresolved. The V end was cut by 2 bases, the J end by 1 base, with 8 bases between. CDR3 size: 14 residues. The V gene's germline CDR1 is MNHEY and CDR2 SVGAGI. The CDR3 bases are TGTGCCAGCAGTTACGTACAGACGAACACTGAAGCTTTCTTT. Translating gives CASSYVQTNTEAFF.

The V and J genes are TRBV4-1 and TRBJ1-1; D is uncertain. Germline V CDR1 and CDR2: MGHRA, YSYEKL. The CDR3 runs to 14 residues. Between the trimmed V and J ends, which lost 0 bases and 5 bases, there was a span of 10 bases. CDR3 in amino acids: CASSQDRRLTEAFF. For the CDR3, the DNA is TGCGCCAGCAGCCAAGATCGGCGGCTTACTGAAGCTTTCTTT.

As for this clonotype: At one end the junction does not follow the germline gene, possibly because of a read error. The J gene is TRBJ2-1, the V gene TRBV27; tentative D call: TRBD2 (6 bases). Germline V gene sequence: CDR1 MNHEY, CDR2 SMNVEV (reference sequence). The CDR3 contains 11 residues. CDR3 region: CAAGSYNEQFF. CDR3 bases: TGCGCGGCGGGGTCCTACAATGAGCAGTTCTTC.

The J gene is TRBJ2-6, the V gene TRBV2; 8 bases are a match to TRBD2. CDR3 length: 15 residues. The junction had 3 bases not matched to a gene; V was cut back by 8 bases and J by 0 bases. Germline V gene sequence: CDR1 SNHLY, CDR2 FYNNEI. The CDR3 sequence: CASQAGASGANVLTF. The CDR3, as DNA: TGTGCCAGCCAAGCGGGAGCCTCTGGGGCCAACGTCCTGACTTTC.

This clonotype came up once. The J gene is TRBJ2-7, the V gene TRBV11-2; D is unresolved. This CDR3 spans 13 amino acids. CDR1 and CDR2 from the germline V gene are SGHAT and FQNNGV. V dropped 2 bases and J dropped 6 bases, with 11 bases sitting between them. CDR3 nucleotide sequence: TGTGCCAGCAGCTTAAAGGGAAGTGGCGAGCAGTACTTC. Translation: CASSLKGSGEQYF.

CDR3 coding DNA: TGTGCCAGCAGCTTGGGGGTCGGACAGTACAATGAGCAGTTCTTC. It specifies CASSLGVGQYNEQFF. The chain joins TRBV5-5 to TRBJ2-1, with D tentatively TRBD1 (6 bases). The V end lost 0 bases, the J end lost 4 bases, and 11 bases lay between the germline ends. The CDR3 has 15 amino acids. In germline, CDR1 is SGHKS, CDR2 YYEKEE (reference sequence).

This clonotype has more than one count but fewer than ten. This chain connects TRBV14 to TRBJ1-1; D is uncertain. The germline CDR1 and CDR2 sequences are SGHDN and FVKESK. Trimming took 6 bases from V and 8 from J, leaving 13 bases between them. The CDR3 loop spans 12 amino acids. The CDR3 here is CASRPWTDEAFF. The CDR3 bases are TGTGCCAGCAGACCATGGACGGACGAAGCTTTCTTT.

The V call is TRBV5-1, the J call TRBJ2-7; D may be TRBD1 or TRBD2 (5 bases each). The CDR3 extends over 15 amino acids. Germline V lookup: CDR1 SGHRS, CDR2 YFSETQ. The ends were cut back, 2 bases at V and 2 bases at J, with 14 bases in the middle. CDR3 sequence (DNA): TGCGCCAGCAGCTTACACTCCGGGACGGCCTACGAGCAGTACTTC. Its protein is CASSLHSGTAYEQYF. The entire variable domain, with the rest obtained from reference TRBV5-1 and TRBJ2-7, is as follows: KAGVTQTPRYLIKTRGQQVTLSCSPISGHRSVSWYQQTPGQGLQFLFEYFSETQRNKGNFPGRFSGRQFSNSRSEMNVSTLELGDSALYLCASSLHSGTAYEQYFGPGTRLTVT.

This clonotype has just one count. The chain couples TRBV5-6 to TRBJ2-2; 7 bases align to TRBD1. V lost 4 bases, J lost 5 bases, and 5 bases stayed unmatched. This CDR3 region has 14 residues. Per the germline V gene, CDR1 is SGHDT and CDR2 is YYEEEE. The CDR3 nucleotides are TGTGCCAGCAGCCCAGGGACAGTTACCGGGGAGCTGTTTTTT. Translated, it gives CASSPGTVTGELFF.

This chain connects TRBV27 to TRBJ2-7; a weak D match, TRBD1 (6 bases). Germline V gene lookup returns CDR1 MNHEY and CDR2 SMNVEV (reference sequence). The CDR3 consists of 16 residues. V lost 2 bases and J 2 bases, leaving 16 bases between the germline ends. The CDR3 sequence is CASSLTLGTSTYEQYF. For the CDR3, the DNA is TGTGCCAGCAGTTTAACACTCGGGACATCCACCTACGAGCAGTACTTC.

The chain uses TRBV6-5 and TRBJ1-2, with D perhaps matching TRBD1 (6 bases). Germline CDR1 MNHEY, CDR2 SVGAGI. The V and J ends lost 2 bases and 0 bases respectively, with 13 bases between them. The CDR3 extends over 16 amino acids. CDR3 residues: CASSYTRGGSNYGYTF. The CDR3 nucleotides are TGTGCCAGCAGTTACACTCGAGGGGGGTCTAACTATGGCTACACCTTC.

The chain has TRBV10-3 and TRBJ1-1; a weak D match, TRBD1 (6 bases). Germline lookup yields CDR1 ENHRY and CDR2 SYGVKD. The CDR3 extends over 16 amino acids. Trimming left V 6 bases short and J 4 bases short, with 21 bases between. The DNA for the CDR3 is TGTGCCATCAGAGTCCCGGGACACGGGCTAGGCACTGAAGCTTTCTTT. This translates into CAIRVPGHGLGTEAFF.